This note documents a single T cell receptor (beta chain) sequence. The data belong to a study of blood T cell repertoires in COVID-19. CDR1 and CDR2 (germline): SGDLS, YYNGEE. Deletions cut 3 bases from V and 0 bases from J, with 13 bases between. This CDR3 is built from 16 residues. Clones were read by immunoSEQ multiplex PCR, and TCRdb kept only the in-frame ones, dropping some. The sample consists of roughly 200,000 clones, roughly 94% of them appearing once. This receptor was taken from a man aged 30 to 45 with COVID-19, enrolled during active disease. The source material was peripheral blood. The chain combines TRBV9 with TRBJ1-3; a possible D gene is TRBD1 (6 bases). The chain's CDR3 is CASSGRQVNSGNTIYF. The CDR3 nucleotides are TGTGCCAGCAGCGGAAGACAGGTCAACTCTGGAAACACCATATATTTT.